Sequencing of this T cell receptor beta chain was carried out in a study of T cell responses to AZD1222 COVID-19 vaccine listed by TCRdb under 2021. In the study overall: AZD1222 recipients given second doses at about 4 weeks or at about 12 weeks were pooled, since spike-specific TCR depth and breadth were not found to differ between the two schedules. A total of about 230 trial participants underwent TCR sequencing, of whom some 210 received two doses of AZD1222 and about 25 received two doses of the MenACWY control vaccine. Trial participants were enrolled by age into 18-55, 56-69 and 70-plus year subgroups, with about 150, 28 and 57 TCR-sequenced participants respectively. General findings and caveats noted by the study authors: Nearly half of unique spike-specific TCRs reportedly recognized epitopes outside regions mutated in the B.1.351 and B.1.1.7 variants. The vaccine-associated CD4 TCRs covered the entire spike protein, and the dominant responses fell in regions 160-218 and 743-854. After two AZD1222 doses, spike-specific TCR breadth and depth were significantly higher than at day 0 and than in MenACWY recipients. In the small 56-69-year group, the increase in depth fell short of significance, most likely because of low power. Because no day 14 peak-response samples were available, repertoires were characterized only after the peak T cell response. Most participants were white British and females outnumbered males, and the authors suggested that clonal diversity may have been underestimated. Conclusions about previously exposed vaccinees were limited because only a handful of AZD1222 recipients were SARS-CoV-2 seropositive at baseline.

This clone came up a few times. Its antigen has not been determined. Within one base of it there is no much larger clone, and no base qualities were kept. The CDR3 regions of human TCRbeta chains were subjected to immunosequencing. In the original analysis: Repertoire TCRs were checked for matches against a reference library of SARS-CoV-2-specific TCRs that had been generated using the MIRA antigen-specificity platform. Breadth meant the fraction of unique TCRs that were SARS-CoV-2-associated, whereas depth meant the fraction of total T cells that were SARS-CoV-2-associated. Each spike-specific TCR was assigned to its reactive spike region and to a CD4 or CD8 class using the MIRA data. Log10-transformed breadth and depth values were compared by one-way ANOVA with Sidak's multiple comparisons tests. TCRdb re-hosts the immuneACCESS table, in-frame sequences only. Its copies lack some clones; in the studies checked, an unresolved V gene accounts for under half of them, and the cause for the rest is not known. V and J calls and clone size are given by that table; D and trimming were obtained from the DNA. The sample table records more than 110,000 clones; around 90% of these occur just once. The ten biggest clones cover 5.5% to 6.5% of the sample.

Trimmed from V: 6 bases; trimmed from J: 2 bases; junction bases lacking a gene match: 6. The germline V gene specifies ENHRY as CDR1 and SYGVKD as CDR2. Inclusive of the bounding cysteine and phenylalanine, the CDR3 is 14 residues long. Just the 42-base CDR3 DNA is kept, in frame starting at base 1. The sample's time point label is to be understood as: baseline before first vaccination. Vaccinee samples came from UK trials COV001 and COV002, including a single-blind randomized controlled phase 2/3 trial of AZD1222 (ChAdOx1 nCoV-19) in healthy adults. For TCRbeta chain sequencing, PBMC samples from trial participants were taken at day 0 and at day 28 after the second dose.

This receptor was identified in an adult in good health. This receptor chain uses TRBV10-3 and TRBJ2-7; 8 bases in the junction line up with TRBD2. This material consisted of peripheral blood, taken on day 0 of AZD1222 vaccination. CDR3 reads: CAIRDSGITYEQYF. The DNA sequence is given as TGTGCCATCAGAGATAGCGGGATAACCTACGAGCAGTACTTC.